This T cell receptor beta chain was captured by sequencing in a study of chemoradiotherapy in HPV16-positive cancers. Here immunoSEQ multiplex PCR was the method, and the copy in TCRdb shows in-frame clones only, minus some. This table holds 30,000 to 40,000 clones, around 76% found once. This clone was seen only once. Its antigen remains unidentified. General study findings and limits: Only two HPV16-positive patients supplied the functional HPV-specificity definition.

The CDR3 runs 15 residues. Germline loops: CDR1 SGHTA, CDR2 FQGNSA. Between the trimmed V and J ends, which lost 3 bases and 7 bases, there was a span of 18 bases. The source of this sequence is a human donor with HPV-associated anogenital cancer. The input for sequencing was blood, taken from a patient who underwent chemoradiotherapy. V and J are TRBV7-2 and TRBJ1-1; weak D call: TRBD1 (6 bases). CDR3 sequence reads: CASSFFGTTNGEAFF. CDR3 sequence (DNA): TGTGCCAGCAGCTTTTTCGGGACAACCAACGGTGAAGCTTTCTTT.